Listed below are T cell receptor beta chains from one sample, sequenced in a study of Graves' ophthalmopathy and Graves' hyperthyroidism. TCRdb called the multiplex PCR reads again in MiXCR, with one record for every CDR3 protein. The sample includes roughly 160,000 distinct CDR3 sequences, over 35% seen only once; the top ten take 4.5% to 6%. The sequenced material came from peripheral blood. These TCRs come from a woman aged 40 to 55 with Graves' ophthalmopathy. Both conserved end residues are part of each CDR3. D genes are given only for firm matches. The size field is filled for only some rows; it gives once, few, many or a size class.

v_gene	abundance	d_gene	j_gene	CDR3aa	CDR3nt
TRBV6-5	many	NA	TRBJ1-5	CASSYDQNQPQHF	TGTGCCAGCAGTTACGACCAGAATCAGCCCCAGCATTTT
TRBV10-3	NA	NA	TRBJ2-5	CATRTEREETQYF	TGTGCCACCCGGACAGAACGAGAAGAGACCCAGTACTTC
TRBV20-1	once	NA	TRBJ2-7	CSARGEGLYEQYF	TGCAGTGCTAGGGGGGAAGGACTGTACGAGCAGTACTTC
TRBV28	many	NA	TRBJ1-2	CASRGQPTGGYTF	TGTGCCAGCAGAGGACAGCCGACGGGAGGCTACACCTTC
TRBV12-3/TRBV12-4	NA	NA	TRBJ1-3	CASRDYRVSGNTIYF	TGTGCCAGCAGGGATTACAGGGTCTCTGGAAACACCATATATTTT
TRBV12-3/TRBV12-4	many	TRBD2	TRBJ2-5	CASSHRGGAVETQYF	TGTGCCAGCAGTCATCGCGGGGGGGCGGTTGAGACCCAGTACTTC
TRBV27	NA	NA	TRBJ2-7	CASSLRGEEQYF	TGTGCCAGCAGTTTACGTGGGGAAGAGCAGTACTTC
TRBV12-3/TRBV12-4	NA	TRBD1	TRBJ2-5	CASRDRIQETQYF	TGTGCCAGCCGGGACAGGATCCAAGAGACCCAGTACTTC
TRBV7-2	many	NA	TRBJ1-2	CASSLGTDYGYTF	TGTGCCAGCAGCTTAGGAACGGACTATGGCTACACCTTC
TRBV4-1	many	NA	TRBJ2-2	CASSTPLRLGVGELFF	TGCGCCAGCAGCACTCCCCTGAGACTTGGGGTAGGGGAGCTGTTTTTT
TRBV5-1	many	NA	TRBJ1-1	CASSTQLNTEAFF	TGCGCCAGCAGCACACAATTGAACACTGAAGCTTTCTTT
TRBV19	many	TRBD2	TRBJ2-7	CASSIRPRGGYEQYF	TGTGCCAGTAGTATACGCCCCCGGGGGGGCTACGAGCAGTACTTC
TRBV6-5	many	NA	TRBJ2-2	CASTRDPIPGELFF	TGTGCCAGCACCAGGGACCCCATCCCCGGGGAGCTGTTTTTT
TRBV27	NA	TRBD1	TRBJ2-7	CATRDRGYEQYF	TGTGCCACCCGGGACAGGGGATACGAGCAGTACTTC
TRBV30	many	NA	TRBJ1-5	CAWSTPSNQPQHF	TGTGCCTGGTCGACACCTAGCAATCAGCCCCAGCATTTT
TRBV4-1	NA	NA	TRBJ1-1	CASSQVPRDTEAFF	TGCGCCAGCAGCCAAGTCCCTAGGGACACTGAAGCTTTCTTT
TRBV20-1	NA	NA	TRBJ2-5	CSARVNLTPETQYF	TGCAGTGCTAGAGTAAACCTAACTCCGGAGACCCAGTACTTC
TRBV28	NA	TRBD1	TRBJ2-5	CASSFSGTGTPQYF	TGTGCCAGCAGTTTCTCCGGGACAGGGACACCCCAGTACTTC
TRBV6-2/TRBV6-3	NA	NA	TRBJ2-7	CASSLPGTTRYEQHF	TGTGCCAGCAGTTTGCCCGGGACAACCCGCTACGAGCAGCACTTC
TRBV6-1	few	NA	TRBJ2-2	CASKTGTLDNTGELFF	TGTGCCAGCAAAACGGGGACACTCGATAACACCGGGGAGCTGTTTTTT
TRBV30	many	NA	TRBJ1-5	CAWSVGGSQPQHF	TGTGCCTGGAGTGTAGGGGGTAGCCAGCCCCAGCATTTT
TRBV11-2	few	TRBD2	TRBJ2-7	CASSYLAGGTLYEQYF	TGTGCCAGCAGCTACTTAGCGGGAGGGACCCTTTACGAGCAGTACTTC
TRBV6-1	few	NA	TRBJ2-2	CASREAVGELFF	TGTGCCAGCAGGGAGGCGGTCGGGGAGCTGTTTTTT
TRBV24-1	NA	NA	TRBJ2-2	CATSDLGRNTGELFF	TGTGCCACCAGTGATTTAGGACGGAACACCGGGGAGCTGTTTTTT
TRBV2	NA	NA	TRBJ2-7	CASSEYSGVNEQYF	TGTGCCAGCAGTGAATATTCGGGAGTGAACGAGCAGTACTTC
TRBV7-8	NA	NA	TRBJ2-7	CASSPPMRGDYEQYF	TGTGCCAGCAGCCCCCCTATGCGTGGGGATTACGAGCAGTACTTC
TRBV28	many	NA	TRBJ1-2	CASSLRLAGAGYGYTF	TGTGCCAGCAGTTTACGGCTGGCAGGGGCCGGGTATGGCTACACCTTC
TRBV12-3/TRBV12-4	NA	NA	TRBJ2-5	CASSLVLGLSETQYF	TGTGCCAGCAGTTTAGTTCTGGGGCTGTCAGAGACCCAGTACTTC
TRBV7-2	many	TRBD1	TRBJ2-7	CASSLGQGARYEQYF	TGTGCCAGCAGCCTCGGACAGGGGGCTCGGTACGAGCAGTACTTC
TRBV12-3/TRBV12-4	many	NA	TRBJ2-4	CASNFGGMEDIQYF	TGTGCCAGCAATTTCGGAGGGATGGAGGACATTCAGTACTTC
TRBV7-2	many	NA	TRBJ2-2	CASTPTPGELFF	TGTGCCAGCACCCCTACACCCGGGGAGCTGTTTTTT
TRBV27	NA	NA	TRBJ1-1	CASSWKAEDTEAFF	TGTGCCAGCAGTTGGAAGGCGGAGGACACTGAAGCTTTCTTT
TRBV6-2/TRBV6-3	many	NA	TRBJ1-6	CASSYLGGFVGSPLHF	TGTGCCAGCAGTTACCTAGGGGGATTCGTTGGTTCACCCCTCCACTTT
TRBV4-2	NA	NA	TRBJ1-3	CASSQVGGGGNTIYF	TGTGCCAGCAGCCAAGTGGGGGGAGGAGGAAACACCATATATTTT
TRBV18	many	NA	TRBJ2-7	CASSPPRGWNEQYF	TGTGCCAGCTCACCACCGAGGGGCTGGAACGAGCAGTACTTC
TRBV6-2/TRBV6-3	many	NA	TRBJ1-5	CASSYRRGSGQPQHF	TGTGCCAGCAGTTACCGCCGGGGATCGGGTCAGCCCCAGCATTTT
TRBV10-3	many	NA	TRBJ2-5	CAISESQAETQYF	TGTGCCATCAGTGAGTCACAGGCGGAGACCCAGTACTTC
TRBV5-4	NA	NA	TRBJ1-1	CASRPGGLGDTEAFF	TGTGCCAGCAGACCCGGGGGCTTGGGGGACACTGAAGCTTTCTTT
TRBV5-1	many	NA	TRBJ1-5	CASSLEAGPNQPQHF	TGCGCCAGCAGCTTGGAGGCCGGACCAAATCAGCCCCAGCATTTT
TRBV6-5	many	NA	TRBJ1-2	CASSLGGRSWYTF	TGTGCCAGCAGTTTGGGAGGACGGTCTTGGTACACCTTC
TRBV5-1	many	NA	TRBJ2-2	CASSTFFTANTGELFF	TGCGCCAGCAGCACATTTTTTACAGCGAACACCGGGGAGCTGTTTTTT
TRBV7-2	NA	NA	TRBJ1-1	CASSPARGWAFF	TGTGCCAGCAGCCCTGCCCGCGGGTGGGCTTTCTTT
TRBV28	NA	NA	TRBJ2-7	CASSVTSSYEQYF	TGTGCCAGCAGTGTGACAAGTTCCTACGAGCAGTACTTC
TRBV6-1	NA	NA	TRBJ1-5	CASGQSLGNQPQHF	TGTGCCAGCGGACAGTCACTCGGCAATCAGCCCCAGCATTTT